The 14 T cell receptor beta chains listed next were all sequenced from one sample in a study of shared T cell receptors in the human thymus. Profiled with immunoSEQ multiplex PCR; TCRdb holds only in-frame clones, not every one. The table has roughly 660,000 clones, approximately 87% seen once. These same records also appear under a second study, on human thymus T cells.

Material: thymocytes. The receptors here all came from a boy younger than two with a congenital heart defect.

The rearrangement joins TRBV27 to TRBJ1-1; TRBD1 agrees at 8 bases. The CDR3 extends over 22 amino acids. Germline CDR1 is MNHEY and CDR2 is SMNVEV (reference sequence). J lost 0 bases, V lost 3 bases, and 24 bases had no gene match. The CDR3 DNA follows: TGTGCCAGCAGTTTGTCGTTTTCGGGCAGGGGGCGCGAAGGCCCGATGAACACTGAAGCTTTCTTT. Its protein is CASSLSFSGRGREGPMNTEAFF.

V usage is TRBV7-6 and J usage is TRBJ2-1; a weak D match, TRBD2 (5 bases). CDR1 is SGHVS, CDR2 FNYEAQ, per germline. The CDR3 loop spans 15 amino acids. V lost 5 bases to trimming and J lost 0 bases, with 11 bases between them. CDR3 loop: CASSRSGFSYNEQFF. The CDR3 DNA reads TGTGCCAGCAGCCGCAGCGGTTTCTCCTACAATGAGCAGTTCTTC.

Remarks on this clone: A read error may account for a junction end that differs from germline. The CDR3 here is CASSTYNSFEQYF. The CDR3 nucleotides are TGTGCCAGCAGTACCTATAACTCCTTCGAGCAGTACTTC. The gene calls are TRBV11-2 and TRBJ2-7; no clear D gene. CDR1 is SGHAT and CDR2 is FQNNGV in the germline V gene. This CDR3 comprises 13 residues. The whole variable domain, remainder taken from reference TRBV11-2 and TRBJ2-7, is EAGVAQSPRYKIIEKRQSVAFWCNPISGHATLYWYQQILGQGPKLLIQFQNNGVVDDSQLPKDRFSAERLKGVDSTLKIQPAKLEDSAVYLCASSTYNSFEQYFGPGTRLTVT.

This clone was counted only a few times. The chain employs TRBV7-9 and TRBJ2-3; 10 nucleotides align to TRBD1. After removal of 2 bases from V and 6 bases from J, the junction contained 5 bases not matched to a gene. The CDR3 spans 15 residues. Per the germline V gene, CDR1 is SEHNR and CDR2 is FQNEAQ (reference sequence). DNA of the CDR3: TGTGCCAGCAGCTTAATGGGACAGGGGACGGATACGCAGTATTTT. This codes for CASSLMGQGTDTQYF.

The V and J genes are TRBV7-2 and TRBJ2-1; 9 nucleotides match TRBD2. The CDR3 is 15 residues long. CDR1 is SGHTA and CDR2 is FQGNSA in the germline V gene. Unmatched junction bases numbered 8, after V lost 6 bases and J lost 5 bases. The CDR3 DNA follows: TGTGCCAGCAGTTTACCGGGACTAGCCCACAATGAGCAGTTCTTC. This encodes CASSLPGLAHNEQFF.

The chain carries TRBV7-2 and TRBJ2-3; possible D gene TRBD1, 5 bases. In germline, CDR1 is SGHTA, CDR2 FQGNSA. Trimming took off 4 bases at V and 6 bases at J, with 14 bases between the two ends. The CDR3 extends over 14 amino acids. Here the CDR3 DNA reads TGTGCCAGCAGCTCGGTGACAGATAAGGATACGCAGTATTTT. Translating gives CASSSVTDKDTQYF.

This clone is a singleton in its sample. The chain joins TRBV19 to TRBJ1-2; a weak D match, TRBD1 (5 bases). Trimming took off 3 bases at V and 8 bases at J, with 22 bases between the two ends. Germline V gives CDR1 LNHDA, CDR2 SQIVND (reference sequence). This CDR3 is built from 16 residues. CDR3 nucleotide sequence: TGTGCCAGTAGTATCGGCCAGGGCCGCTTCATTAAAGGCTACACCTTC. Translating gives CASSIGQGRFIKGYTF.

The rearrangement uses TRBV7-4 and TRBJ2-1; D ambiguous. CDR1 and CDR2 (germline): SGHVT, SQSDAQ. V dropped 2 bases and J dropped 3 bases, with 14 bases sitting between them. The CDR3 has 16 amino acids. CDR3 in amino acids: CASSLKSDGYYNEQFF. The DNA of the CDR3 is TGTGCCAGCAGCTTAAAGTCTGACGGGTACTACAATGAGCAGTTCTTC.

The chain recombines TRBV19 with TRBJ1-4; D is possibly TRBD1 (6 bases). The CDR3 is made up of 15 amino acids. Trimming removed 5 bases from V and 8 bases from J, with 18 bases in between. Germline loops: CDR1 LNHDA, CDR2 SQIVND (reference sequence). The chain's CDR3 is CASSVTGPVVEKLFF. The CDR3 DNA is TGTGCCAGTAGTGTCACAGGGCCGGTGGTCGAAAAACTGTTTTTT. The full variable domain, in which reference TRBV19 and TRBJ1-4 provide the parts outside the CDR3, is DGGITQSPKYLFRKEGQNVTLSCEQNLNHDAMYWYRQDPGQGLRLIYYSQIVNDFQKGDIAEGYSVSREKKESFPLTVTSAQKNPTAFYLCASSVTGPVVEKLFFGSGTQLSVL.

The chain recombines TRBV30 with TRBJ2-1, with TRBD1 matching 9 bases. This CDR3 is 13 amino acids long. V lost 5 bases to trimming and J lost 7 bases; unmatched junction nucleotides: 6. Per germline, CDR1 GTSNPN and CDR2 SVGIG (reference sequence). The CDR3 DNA reads TGTGCCTGGGGGGACAGGGAAACGAATGAGCAGTTCTTC. Translating it yields CAWGDRETNEQFF.

This chain links TRBV5-1 with TRBJ2-7; tentatively, D is TRBD1 (5 bases). The CDR3 totals 15 residues. The V end lost 0 bases, the J end lost 1 base, and 11 bases lay between the germline ends. Germline CDR1 SGHRS, CDR2 YFSETQ. In nucleotides, the CDR3 is TGCGCCAGCAGCTTGGGCGCAGGGTGTTCCTACGAGCAGTACTTC. Protein: CASSLGAGCSYEQYF.

The genes are TRBV4-3 and TRBJ1-2; TRBD1 is a possible D gene (5 bases). Trimming removed 3 bases from V and 6 bases from J, with 11 bases in between. The CDR3 is 13 amino acids. Per the germline V gene, CDR1 is LGHNA and CDR2 is YSLEER. The CDR3 nucleotides are TGCGCCAGCAGCCAGGGACTTTCACATGGCTACACCTTC. Its protein is CASSQGLSHGYTF.

The J gene is TRBJ2-7, the V gene TRBV6-1, with 9 bases aligning to TRBD2. The CDR3 spans 17 residues. Germline CDR1 is MNHNS and CDR2 is SASEGT. The V and J ends lost 0 bases and 4 bases, in that order; junction bases with no gene match: 10. CDR3 in DNA: TGTGCCAGCAGTGAAGCCTCACTAGCGGGCCAATTGTACGAGCAGTACTTC. Translated, it gives CASSEASLAGQLYEQYF.

The chain combines TRBV4-3 with TRBJ2-2, with TRBD2 matching 9 bases. V lost 0 bases, J lost 7 bases, and 15 bases stayed unmatched. The CDR3 length is 19 residues. Germline V lookup: CDR1 LGHNA, CDR2 YSLEER. CDR3 amino acids: CASSQEYAFRREGDGELFF. DNA for the CDR3: TGCGCCAGCAGCCAAGAGTATGCGTTTCGGCGGGAGGGCGACGGGGAGCTGTTTTTT.